This T cell receptor beta chain derives from a study of PD-1 blockade in mismatch repair-deficient tumors. On the study more broadly: All were previously treated, progressing patients with 11 to 13 mismatch repair-deficient cancer types. Study observations and caveats: After pembrolizumab, tumor-resident clones rose rapidly, then generally contracted before radiologic responses.

V was pared by 4 bases and J by 4 bases, with 8 bases of the junction left unmatched. The V gene's germline CDR1 is SEHNR and CDR2 FQNEAQ (reference sequence). This CDR3 is 16 amino acids long. Details on this clone: Its antigen is still unknown.

This table comes from immunoSEQ multiplex PCR, and its TCRdb copy is limited to in-frame clones, with some not included. The sample lists about 130,000 clones; approximately 91% were seen once. This sequence originates from an adult with mismatch repair-deficient cancer. The rearrangement uses TRBV7-9 and TRBJ2-2; 8 bases match TRBD1. Material: peripheral blood, obtained approximately 72 weeks after starting pembrolizumab. CDR3 DNA: TGTGCCAGCAGCTCAATTGGACAGGGTGGCACCGGGGAGCTGTTTTTT. Its protein product is CASSSIGQGGTGELFF.